The clone carrying this T cell receptor beta chain was detected only a few times. Libraries were prepared by immunoSEQ multiplex PCR; TCRdb keeps only in-frame clonotypes and omits some of them. In the table there are more than 200,000 clones, around 88% of which are singletons. The source of the sample is a study of blood T cell repertoires in COVID-19. Overall study context: T cells, B-cell-depleted T cells, or PBMCs provided the cDNA or gDNA that served as material.

The CDR3 length is 14 residues. V was pared by 2 bases and J by 10 bases, with 16 bases between. Per the germline V gene, CDR1 is MNHEY and CDR2 is SVGEGT. This chain joins TRBV6-2 or TRBV6-3 and TRBJ2-3; D is perhaps TRBD2 (6 bases). The sample taken for sequencing was peripheral blood. The receptor comes from a woman between 50 and 59 years old with acute or convalescent COVID-19. The chain's CDR3 is CASSYPGTAYAQYF. CDR3 coding DNA: TGTGCCAGCAGTTACCCCGGGACTGCGTACGCGCAGTATTTT.